Below are 8 T cell receptor beta chains sequenced from a single sample in a study of shared clonotypes between healthy human individuals. TCRdb's copy holds only in-frame clones and misses some; the assay was immunoSEQ multiplex PCR. The sample lists roughly 700,000 clones; around two thirds were seen once. What was sequenced was memory CD4+ T cells sorted from blood. Sample subset: CD45RA-negative fraction. These TCRs come from a woman in her twenties or thirties in good health.

This sequence joins TRBV6-1 and TRBJ1-5, with D perhaps matching TRBD1 (5 bases). Trimming pared 8 bases from V and 0 bases from J, leaving 14 bases between. The CDR3 length is 15 residues. Germline V gives CDR1 MNHNS, CDR2 SASEGT. CDR3 in DNA: TGTGCCAGCGCCCGGACAATCAATAGCAATCAGCCCCAGCATTTT. It is translated as CASARTINSNQPQHF.

This chain uses TRBV4-2 with TRBJ2-1; 10 positions match TRBD2. Germline-derived CDR1 and CDR2 are LGHNA and YNFKEQ. CDR3 size: 15 residues. V lost 1 base and J lost 7; bases outside the gene matches: 4. The CDR3 spells CASSQGASGRNEQFF. CDR3 nucleotides: TGTGCCAGCAGCCAAGGGGCTAGCGGGAGAAATGAGCAGTTCTTC.

This clone showed up just a few times. The rearrangement uses TRBV11-2 and TRBJ2-1; D may be TRBD2 (6 bases). The germline V gene has CDR1 SGHAT and CDR2 FQNNGV. Trimming removed 1 base from V and 3 bases from J, with 16 bases in between. This CDR3 has 17 amino acids. CDR3 residues: CASSLAPGTRNYNEQFF. In DNA form, the CDR3 reads TGTGCCAGCAGCTTAGCGCCCGGGACTCGAAACTACAATGAGCAGTTCTTC.

J is TRBJ1-2 and V is TRBV5-1; D remains ambiguous. CDR1 and CDR2 (germline): SGHRS, YFSETQ. V lost 5 bases and J lost 8, with 19 bases in between. CDR3 length equals 14 residues. The CDR3 nucleotides read TGCGCCAGCAGAGATAAGACCGGGAGTGGGGGCTACACCTTC. It yields the protein CASRDKTGSGGYTF. The full variable domain, rest sourced from reference TRBV5-1 and TRBJ1-2, is KAGVTQTPRYLIKTRGQQVTLSCSPISGHRSVSWYQQTPGQGLQFLFEYFSETQRNKGNFPGRFSGRQFSNSRSEMNVSTLELGDSALYLCASRDKTGSGGYTFGSGTRLTVV.

V gene TRBV11-2 combines with J gene TRBJ2-7, with D possibly matching TRBD2 (5 bases). The CDR3 has 13 amino acids. The germline V and J ends were trimmed by 4 bases and 1 base, with 8 bases remaining between them. The germline CDR1 and CDR2 sequences are SGHAT and FQNNGV. CDR3: CASSYGLSYEQYF. The CDR3 nucleotides read TGTGCCAGCAGCTACGGACTGTCCTACGAGCAGTACTTC.

The rearrangement uses TRBV7-2 and TRBJ2-3; no clear D. The CDR3 runs to 13 residues. Trimming removed 3 bases at V and 7 bases at J, with 11 bases between. The germline gives CDR1 SGHTA, CDR2 FQGNSA. The CDR3 region is CASSLEPSHTQYF. The CDR3 DNA reads as TGTGCCAGCAGCTTGGAACCATCCCATACGCAGTATTTT.

The CDR3 bases are TGTGCCAGCTCCCGAGCGGGATCCTACAATGAGCAGTTCTTC. It encodes CASSRAGSYNEQFF. The rearrangement uses TRBV27 and TRBJ2-1, with 7 bases identical to TRBD2. CDR3 size: 14 residues. Germline lookup yields CDR1 MNHEY and CDR2 SMNVEV (reference sequence). J was trimmed by 1 base and V by 8 bases; bases with no gene match: 5.

This rearrangement joins TRBV6-5 to TRBJ2-3; D call uncertain. V lost 2 bases, J lost 3 bases, and 15 bases lay in between. Germline-derived CDR1 and CDR2 are MNHEY and SVGAGI. The CDR3 runs to 16 residues. CDR3 sequence reads: CASSYRSTKATDTQYF. CDR3 coding DNA: TGTGCCAGCAGTTACCGCTCCACGAAAGCTACAGATACGCAGTATTTT.